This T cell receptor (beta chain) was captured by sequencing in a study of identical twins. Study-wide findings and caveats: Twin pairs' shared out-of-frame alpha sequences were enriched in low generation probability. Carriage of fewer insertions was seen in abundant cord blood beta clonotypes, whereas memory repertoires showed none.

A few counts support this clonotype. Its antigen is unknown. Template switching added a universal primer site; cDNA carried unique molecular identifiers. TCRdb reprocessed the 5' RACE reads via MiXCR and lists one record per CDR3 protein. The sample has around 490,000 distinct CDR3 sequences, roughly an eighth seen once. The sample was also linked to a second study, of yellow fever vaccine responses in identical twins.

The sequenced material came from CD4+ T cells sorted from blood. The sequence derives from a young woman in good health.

CDR3 in DNA: TGTGCCAGCAGTTTCAGTTGGGAGCTGTTTTTT. It is translated as CASSFSWELFF. This chain joins TRBV12-3 or TRBV12-4 and TRBJ2-2, with no clear D. V lost 3 bases and J 9 bases, leaving 5 bases between the germline ends. There are 11 residues in the CDR3.